These T cell receptor beta chains were read from a single sample in a study of cytomegalovirus exposure and HLA in healthy donors. Assay: immunoSEQ multiplex PCR; the TCRdb copy retains only in-frame clones and omits some. Of about 170,000 clones listed, more than 65% are singletons. Input material: PBMCs. The origin of the receptors is a male donor in good health and CMV-seronegative. CDR3s include the opening cysteine and the closing phenylalanine or tryptophan. A D gene is named only where the DNA matches it firmly. Expanded clones get a size class; other rows say once, few or many, or leave the size out.

TRBJ1-1 TRBD1 - TRBV25-1 TGTGCCAGCAGTGCCATCGACAGGGATGACACTGAAGCTTTCTTT CASSAIDRDDTEAFF
TRBJ2-5 - - TRBV5-1 TGCGCCAGCAGCAAGGGCAGGGCCGAAGAGACCCAGTACTTC CASSKGRAEETQYF
TRBJ2-7 - few TRBV9 TGTGCCAGCAGCGTAGCGACAGCTCCCCCCGACGAGCAGTACTTC CASSVATAPPDEQYF
TRBJ2-6 - - TRBV10-3 TGTGCCATCAGACAGGGAGCTAGCTCTGGGGCCAACGTCCTGACTTTC CAIRQGASSGANVLTF
TRBJ2-1 - - TRBV28 TGTGCCGTCAGACAGGTGCGTGAGCAGTTCTTC CAVRQVREQFF
TRBJ1-1 - - TRBV11-2 TGTGCCAGCAGCTTAGTTTTGGGGGCGCTAAGGTACACTGAAGCTTTCTTT CASSLVLGALRYTEAFF
TRBJ2-7 TRBD1 - TRBV19 TGTGCCAGTAGTACCGGGACAGGGGGGTACGAGCAGTACTTC CASSTGTGGYEQYF
TRBJ1-1 TRBD1 once TRBV19 TGTGCCAGTAGTATGACAGGGGTTGTGGCCACTGAAGCTTTCTTT CASSMTGVVATEAFF
TRBJ1-5 TRBD1 - TRBV14 TGTGCCAGCAGCGCCCACACCGGGACAGTACAGCATTTT CASSAHTGTVQHF
TRBJ2-2 TRBD1 - TRBV11-3 TGTGCCAGCAGCCTGGACAGGGGGCAGACCGGGGAGCTGTTTTTT CASSLDRGQTGELFF